A single sample is the source of the 12 T cell receptor beta chains below, sequenced in a study of blood T cells in healthy people across ages. A J-beta primer mix and a sample-barcoded 5' primer were used in a second PCR of roughly 7 to 12 cycles. Via MiXCR, TCRdb re-called the 5' RACE reads, giving one row per CDR3 protein. The sample consists of approximately 1,700,000 distinct CDR3 sequences, approximately 39% of them appearing once. Sequencing was carried out using blood. The receptors were gathered from a human donor in good health.

This clonotype was observed a few times. The rearrangement uses TRBV20-1 and TRBJ1-5; D is uncertain. This CDR3 is built from 12 residues. Germline assignment: CDR1 DFQATT and CDR2 SNEGSKA (reference sequence). V shed 0 bases and J shed 7 bases, with 7 bases lying between them. The CDR3 DNA is TGCAGTGCTAGAGAGGGCAGCCAGCCCCAGCATTTT. Its protein is CSAREGSQPQHF.

The J gene is TRBJ2-1, the V gene TRBV4-1, with 11 nucleotides matching TRBD1. Trimming at V came to 1 base and at J to 2 bases, leaving 4 bases not matched to a gene. The CDR3 has 17 residues. The germline CDR1 and CDR2 sequences are MGHRA and YSYEKL. CDR3 protein: CASSQAPGQGAYNEQFF. CDR3 in DNA: TGCGCCAGCAGCCAAGCTCCGGGACAGGGGGCCTACAATGAGCAGTTCTTC.

This clonotype was picked up a small number of times. The rearrangement links TRBV5-1 to TRBJ2-1, with D possibly matching TRBD2 (7 bases). The CDR3 has 17 amino acids. Germline V CDR1 and CDR2: SGHRS, YFSETQ. V lost 0 bases, J lost 6 bases, and 19 bases lay in between. The CDR3 protein is CASSLAVRGHHGNEQFF. In nucleotides, the CDR3 is TGCGCCAGCAGCTTGGCCGTGCGGGGGCACCACGGCAATGAGCAGTTCTTC.

This clonotype was seen ten or more times. Compared with germline, one end of the junction differs, possibly owing to a read error. The gene calls are TRBV4-1 and TRBJ1-5; D is unclear. This CDR3 spans 13 amino acids. Germline CDR1 and CDR2: MGHRA and YSYEKL. CDR3 loop: CASSQVSNQPQHF. The DNA of the CDR3 is TGTGCCAGCAGCCAGGTTTCGAATCAGCCCCAGCATTTT.

The chain joins TRBV29-1 to TRBJ1-1, with D unresolved. Trimming removed 5 bases from V and 3 bases from J, with 10 bases in between. Per the germline V gene, CDR1 is SQVTM and CDR2 is ANQGSEA. CDR3 length equals 12 residues. The CDR3: CSVHDGDTEAFF. CDR3 nucleotides: TGCAGCGTTCACGATGGGGACACTGAAGCTTTCTTT.

This clonotype was observed a few times. The J gene is TRBJ2-7, the V gene TRBV6-6; a possible D gene is TRBD1 (6 bases). The germline gives CDR1 MNHNY, CDR2 SVGAGI (reference sequence). The V gene lost 2 bases and the J gene lost 0 bases, with 14 bases spanning the gap. The CDR3 loop spans 16 amino acids. The CDR3 loop reads CASSYLDRISSYEQYF. CDR3 sequence (DNA): TGTGCCAGCAGTTACCTAGACAGGATAAGCTCCTACGAGCAGTACTTC.

The CDR3: CASSLEDSTPQHF. The CDR3 DNA is TGTGCCAGCAGCTTAGAGGACTCAACGCCCCAGCATTTT. The chain joins TRBV7-2 to TRBJ1-5; no definite D call. This CDR3 has 13 residues. CDR1 SGHTA and CDR2 FQGNSA come from the germline V gene. Trimming took off 1 base at V and 9 bases at J, with 10 bases between the two ends.

The chain joins TRBV7-2 to TRBJ2-7; 10 bases line up with TRBD2. Germline V CDR1 and CDR2: SGHTA, FQGNSA. The CDR3 is made up of 18 amino acids. After removal of 1 base from V and 0 bases from J, the junction contained 9 bases not matched to a gene. The CDR3 DNA follows: TGTGCCAGCAGCTTAGAGACTAGCGGGTTCTTATCCTCCTACGAGCAGTACTTC. Translated, it gives CASSLETSGFLSSYEQYF.

The chain uses TRBV11-2 and TRBJ2-7; tentatively, D is TRBD2 (5 bases). The germline V gene encodes CDR1 SGHAT and CDR2 FQNNGV. The CDR3 consists of 14 residues. Trimming shortened V by 4 bases and J by 3 bases, and 13 bases separated the two germline ends. The CDR3, as DNA: TGTGCCAGCAGCTCTACCGGACTCCGCTACGAGCAGTACTTC. Translation: CASSSTGLRYEQYF.

The chain combines TRBV4-1 with TRBJ1-5; D is unclear. CDR3 length equals 15 residues. Germline loops: CDR1 MGHRA, CDR2 YSYEKL. V gave up 5 bases and J gave up 2 bases, with 13 bases separating them. In nucleotides, the CDR3 is TGCGCCAGCAGCGGAGTAGGCTCCCGCAATCAGCCCCAGCATTTT. Translating it yields CASSGVGSRNQPQHF.

This clonotype has more than one count but fewer than ten. The chain joins TRBV20-1 to TRBJ2-1; no definite D call. Germline V gene sequence: CDR1 DFQATT, CDR2 SNEGSKA (reference sequence). The CDR3 length is 12 residues. Trimming cost V 5 bases and J 4 bases, with 9 bases left between them. CDR3 coding DNA: TGCAGTGCTCCACCACTGTACAATGAGCAGTTCTTC. Encoded protein: CSAPPLYNEQFF.

The genes are TRBV7-2 and TRBJ1-6, with D possibly being TRBD1 (6 bases). Germline V gene lookup returns CDR1 SGHTA and CDR2 FQGNSA. The ends were cut back, 4 bases at V and 5 bases at J, with 12 bases in the middle. The CDR3 covers 15 residues. Here the CDR3 DNA reads TGTGCCAGCAGCTCATACAGGGTAGATAATTCACCCCTCCACTTT. It translates to CASSSYRVDNSPLHF.